This T cell receptor (beta chain) originates from a study of blood T cells in healthy people across ages (dated by TCRdb to between 2014 and 2017). Study-wide context: In model experiments, roughly one uniquely barcoded TCR beta cDNA molecule per two T cells was captured by template switching. For two donors (one aged 18 to 30 and one aged 80 or older), the study analyzed two additional independent replicas of 1 million unique cDNA reads from the same blood draw. Using deep sequencing normalized with unique cDNA molecular identifiers, the study measured how TCR beta repertoire diversity changes with age. Donors of different ages were randomly distributed across sequencing lanes to avoid experimental bias. The donors were split into four age groups: young (average 16 years), middle-aged (about 40), aged (more than 60) and long-lived (under 85).

Preparation of the library involved 5' RACE. This sample was sequenced with an Illumina HiSeq 2500. The second PCR ran for roughly 7 to 12 cycles and used a J-beta primer mix along with a sample-barcoded 5' primer. A template-switch 5' adaptor carrying 12 random nucleotides introduced a unique molecular identifier onto each TCR beta cDNA molecule. Each sample yielded at least 3 million CDR3-containing paired-end reads. The Mint cDNA synthesis kit, primed by a TRBC-specific oligonucleotide, was used to synthesize first-strand cDNA from all RNA. Following uracil-DNA glycosylase treatment, all cDNA underwent a first 18-cycle PCR with the universal primers M1SS and BC2_uni_R. In the source study's methods: For normalization, 1 million high-quality reads, each with a distinct molecular identifier, were randomly selected from each sample. Reads sharing molecular identifiers were discarded rather than binned into consensus sequences. MiTCR, with a Q25 quality threshold and the strictest error-elimination algorithm, was used for CDR3 identification, clonotype clustering and error correction. Lower-bound total TCR beta diversity was estimated with a nonparametric unseen species model using Euler transformation. Clones were called with MiXCR by TCRdb after fastp trimmed the public reads at Q25, and only in-frame beta chains were retained. All rows with the same CDR3 protein become a single entry with the most common DNA and genes. TCRdb assigned the V and J calls; the authors' analysis was not used. The table for this sample lists around 1,700,000 distinct CDR3 sequences; roughly 28% of them were counted only once. The ten largest clones represent 7.7% of the sample.

On this clonotype itself: There is no known antigen for this receptor. The sample holds no much larger clone one base away, and base qualities are not on file.

Donors were a few dozen systemically healthy Caucasian individuals from Russia aged about 6 to 100 years. Roughly 9.5 milliliters of peripheral blood were drawn from each donor into EDTA-treated Vacutainer tubes. PBMCs were isolated by Ficoll-Paque density-gradient centrifugation, with at least 7 million obtained per sample. Trizol reagent was used to extract total RNA from the PBMCs, yielding at least 6 micrograms per sample. For every donor, flow cytometry on a PBMC aliquot measured the percentage of naive CD45RAhigh/CD27high T cells. Relative to germline, V is 2 bases shorter and J is 8 bases shorter, with 6 bases between their ends. The CDR3, cysteine through phenylalanine, is 11 amino acids long. Of all the DNA, just the CDR3 is kept, 33 bases in frame from base 1. The germline V gene (reference sequence) gives CDR1 as LGHDT and CDR2 as YNNKEL. Overall study outcomes, separate from this receptor: Compared with the aged group, the long-lived group had more naive CD4+ T cells, fewer expanded clones and increased TCR diversity, a pattern suggesting age selection. Observed TCR beta diversity per million T cells fell roughly linearly with age, and a significant reduction was already apparent by age approximately 41. There was a strong correlation between observed TCR beta diversity and the percentage of naive T cells measured by flow cytometry. Since profiling was done on bulk unsorted PBMCs, naive and antigen-experienced compartments could not be conclusively compared. Donor CMV infection status was unknown, potentially confounding age-related changes in expanded clonotypes. Total diversity estimates from one million sequenced T cells were considered lower bounds and underestimates.

This sequence originates from a woman aged 25-40 years in good health. In this chain, TRBV3-1 is recombined with TRBJ1-2; the D gene is unclear. The sequenced material came from blood. CDR3 sequence: CASSQSEGYTF. The DNA is TGTGCCAGCAGCCAAAGCGAGGGCTACACCTTC.